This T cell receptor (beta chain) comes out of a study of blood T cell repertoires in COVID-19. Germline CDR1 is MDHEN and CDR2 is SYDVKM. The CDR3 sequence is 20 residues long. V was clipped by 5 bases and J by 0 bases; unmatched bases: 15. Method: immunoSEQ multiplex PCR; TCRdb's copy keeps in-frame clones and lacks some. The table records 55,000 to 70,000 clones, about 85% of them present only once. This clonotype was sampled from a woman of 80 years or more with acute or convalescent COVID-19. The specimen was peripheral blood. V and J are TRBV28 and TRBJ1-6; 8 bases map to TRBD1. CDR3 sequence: CASSASPGQDRGSYNSPLHF. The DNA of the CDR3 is TGTGCCAGCAGTGCCTCCCCGGGACAGGATCGCGGCTCCTATAATTCACCCCTCCACTTT.